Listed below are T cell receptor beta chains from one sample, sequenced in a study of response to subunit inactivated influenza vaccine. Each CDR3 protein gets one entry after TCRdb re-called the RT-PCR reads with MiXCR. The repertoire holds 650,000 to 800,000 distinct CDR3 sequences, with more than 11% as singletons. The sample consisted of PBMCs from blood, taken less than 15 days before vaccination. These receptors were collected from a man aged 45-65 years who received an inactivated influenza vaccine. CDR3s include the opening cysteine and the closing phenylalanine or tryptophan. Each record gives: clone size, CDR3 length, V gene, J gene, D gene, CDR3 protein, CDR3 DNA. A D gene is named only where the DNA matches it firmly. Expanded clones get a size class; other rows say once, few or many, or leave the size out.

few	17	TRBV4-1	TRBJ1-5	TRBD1	CASSDRVLSSEGQPQHF	TGCGCCAGCAGCGACAGGGTACTCTCTTCCGAGGGTCAGCCCCAGCATTTT
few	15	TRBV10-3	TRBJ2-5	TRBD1	CAIIRRDRYQETQYF	TGTGCCATCATAAGGAGGGACAGGTACCAAGAGACCCAGTACTTC
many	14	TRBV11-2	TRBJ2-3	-	CASSLDLRQGTQYF	TGTGCCAGCAGCTTAGATCTAAGGCAGGGTACGCAGTATTTT
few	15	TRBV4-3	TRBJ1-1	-	CASSQESRGNTEAFF	TGCGCCAGCAGCCAAGAATCCAGGGGTAACACTGAAGCTTTCTTT
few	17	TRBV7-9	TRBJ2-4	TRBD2	CASSFGGSITAKNIQYF	TGTGCCAGCAGCTTCGGGGGGAGCATTACGGCCAAAAACATTCAGTACTTC
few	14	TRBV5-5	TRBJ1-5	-	CASSLRGRDQPQHF	TGTGCCAGCAGCCTCAGGGGAAGGGATCAGCCCCAGCATTTT
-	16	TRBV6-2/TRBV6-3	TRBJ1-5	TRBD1	CASTGQPPYSNQPQHF	TGTGCCAGCACGGGACAGCCTCCTTATAGCAATCAGCCCCAGCATTTT
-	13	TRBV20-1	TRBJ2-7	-	CSASRGRISEQYF	TGCAGTGCTTCACGCGGGCGCATCAGCGAGCAGTACTTC
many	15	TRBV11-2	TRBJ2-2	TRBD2	CASSSLAGGTGELFF	TGTGCCAGCAGCTCGTTAGCGGGGGGGACCGGGGAGCTGTTTTTT
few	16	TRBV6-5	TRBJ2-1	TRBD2	CASSLFGGAPYNEQFF	TGTGCCAGCAGTTTATTCGGGGGGGCCCCCTACAATGAGCAGTTCTTC
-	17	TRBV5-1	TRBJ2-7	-	CASSLGARSRETYEQYF	TGCGCCAGCAGCTTGGGCGCTCGTTCGCGGGAAACCTACGAGCAGTACTTC
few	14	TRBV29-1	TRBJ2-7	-	CSVEVRGNSYEQYF	TGCAGCGTTGAAGTTCGGGGAAACTCCTACGAGCAGTACTTC
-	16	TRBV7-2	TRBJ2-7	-	CASSPGGGQFFYEQYF	TGTGCCAGCAGCCCCGGAGGGGGACAGTTTTTCTACGAGCAGTACTTC
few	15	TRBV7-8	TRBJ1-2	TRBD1	CASSSGQGRGYGYTF	TGTGCCAGCAGCTCAGGACAGGGACGGGGCTATGGCTACACCTTC
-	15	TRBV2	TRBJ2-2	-	CASSEGRWGTGELFF	TGTGCCAGCAGTGAGGGCCGGTGGGGCACCGGGGAGCTGTTTTTT
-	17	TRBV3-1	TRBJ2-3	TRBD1	CASSPLGQGAIADTQYF	TGTGCCAGCAGCCCCCTAGGGCAGGGGGCGATCGCAGATACGCAGTATTTT
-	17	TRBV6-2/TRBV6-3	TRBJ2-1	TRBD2	CASSRTTSASSYNEQFF	TGTGCCAGCAGTAGGACCACTAGCGCGAGCTCCTACAATGAGCAGTTCTTC
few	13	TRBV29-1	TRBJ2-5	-	CSGSSSSQETQYF	TGCAGCGGCTCTTCTAGCAGCCAAGAGACCCAGTACTTC
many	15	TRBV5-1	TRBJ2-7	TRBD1	CASSLTGTGSYEQYF	TGCGCCAGCAGCTTGACAGGGACAGGGTCCTACGAGCAGTACTTC
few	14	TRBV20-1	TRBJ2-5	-	CSARTEQGRETQYF	TGCAGTGCTAGAACCGAACAGGGGAGGGAGACCCAGTACTTC
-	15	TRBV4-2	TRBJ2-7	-	CASSQDIGSKYEQYF	TGTGCCAGCAGCCAAGATATTGGCAGTAAGTACGAGCAGTACTTC
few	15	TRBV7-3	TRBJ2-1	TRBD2	CASSLGGRAGDEQFF	TGTGCCAGCAGCTTAGGCGGGAGGGCCGGCGATGAGCAGTTCTTC
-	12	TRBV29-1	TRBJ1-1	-	CSVCGANTEAFF	TGCAGCGTGTGCGGGGCTAACACTGAAGCTTTCTTT
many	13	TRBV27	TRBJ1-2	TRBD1	CASSFRQGDGYTF	TGTGCCAGCAGTTTCCGACAGGGAGATGGCTACACCTTC
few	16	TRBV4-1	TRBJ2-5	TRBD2	CASSQPQGTSAETQYF	TGCGCCAGCAGCCAACCACAAGGGACTAGCGCAGAGACCCAGTACTTC
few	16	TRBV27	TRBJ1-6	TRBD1	CASRDPGQGTRSPLHF	TGTGCCAGCAGGGACCCGGGACAGGGGACGCGTTCACCCCTCCACTTT
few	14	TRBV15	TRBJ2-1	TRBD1	CATSPIQGTDEQFF	TGTGCCACCAGCCCGATACAGGGGACCGATGAGCAGTTCTTC
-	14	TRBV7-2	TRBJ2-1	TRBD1	CASSLWTGPNEQFF	TGTGCCAGCAGCTTATGGACAGGTCCCAATGAGCAGTTCTTC
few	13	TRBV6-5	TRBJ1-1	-	CASSSDPRTEAFF	TGTGCCAGCAGTTCCGACCCTAGGACTGAAGCTTTCTTT
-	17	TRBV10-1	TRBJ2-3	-	CASRHQGWGQSTDTQYF	TGCGCCAGCAGACACCAGGGTTGGGGCCAAAGCACAGATACGCAGTATTTT
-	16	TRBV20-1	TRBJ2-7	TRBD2	CSARDIAGVRFHEQYF	TGCAGTGCTAGAGATATAGCGGGAGTCCGTTTCCACGAGCAGTACTTC
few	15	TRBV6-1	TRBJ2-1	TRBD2	CASRISGSYYNEQFF	TGTGCCAGCAGGATAAGCGGGAGTTACTACAATGAGCAGTTCTTC
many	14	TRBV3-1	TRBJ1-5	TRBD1	CASSQGQGNQPQHF	TGCGCCAGCAGCCAAGGACAGGGCAATCAGCCCCAGCATTTT
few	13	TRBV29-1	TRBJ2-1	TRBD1	CSVDLGQGLEQFF	TGCAGCGTTGATCTGGGACAGGGTTTGGAGCAGTTCTTC
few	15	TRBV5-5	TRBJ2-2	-	CASSLVRTNTGELFF	TGTGCCAGCAGCTTGGTTAGGACGAACACCGGGGAGCTGTTTTTT
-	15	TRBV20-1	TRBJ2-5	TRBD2	CSARAVAGHQETQYF	TGCAGTGCTAGAGCAGTAGCGGGGCACCAAGAGACCCAGTACTTC
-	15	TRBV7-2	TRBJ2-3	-	CASSFLGENTDTQYF	TGTGCCAGCAGCTTCCTTGGGGAAAACACAGATACGCAGTATTTT
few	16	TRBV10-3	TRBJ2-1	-	CAISESTAEPYNEQFF	TGTGCCATCAGTGAGTCGACGGCAGAACCCTACAATGAGCAGTTCTTC
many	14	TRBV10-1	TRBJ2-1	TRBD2	CASSDPGLNNEQFF	TGCGCCAGCAGTGATCCGGGACTAAACAATGAGCAGTTCTTC
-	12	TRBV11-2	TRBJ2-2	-	CASSIGQGELFF	TGTGCCAGCAGCATAGGACAGGGGGAGCTGTTTTTT
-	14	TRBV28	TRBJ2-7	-	CASSPPGQTYEQYF	TGTGCCAGCAGTCCGCCGGGCCAGACATACGAGCAGTACTTC